A selection of T cell receptor beta chains follows, all from one sample in a study of response to subunit inactivated influenza vaccine. Using its own MiXCR run on the RT-PCR reads, TCRdb lists one record per CDR3 protein. This sample has approximately 500,000 distinct CDR3 sequences; around 13% occur once, and the top ten carry around 13%. This material consisted of PBMCs from blood, taken roughly 46 days after vaccination. The receptors shown here come from a man aged 50 to 59 who received an inactivated influenza vaccine. Each CDR3 is given with its conserved first and last residue. The D gene is left open where the match is weak. Size is omitted from some rows. Given values are once, few, many or a class for expanded clones.

D gene	V gene	J gene	clone size	CDR3 protein	CDR3 DNA
TRBD1	TRBV5-1	TRBJ2-2	many	CASSTRQGHTGELFF	TGCGCCAGCAGCACCCGACAGGGCCACACCGGGGAGCTGTTTTTT
TRBD1	TRBV10-1	TRBJ1-5	few	CASRKGQADQPQHF	TGCGCCAGCAGAAAAGGACAGGCAGATCAGCCCCAGCATTTT
.	TRBV7-8	TRBJ2-7	few	CASSFNRGNEQYF	TGTGCCAGCAGCTTCAACCGGGGTAACGAGCAGTACTTC
TRBD2	TRBV29-1	TRBJ2-1	.	CSVGGGSNEQFF	TGCAGCGTCGGGGGGGGTTCCAATGAGCAGTTCTTC
TRBD2	TRBV5-6	TRBJ2-7	many	CASSLFFLAGYEQYF	TGTGCCAGCAGCTTGTTTTTCCTAGCGGGATACGAGCAGTACTTC
.	TRBV11-3	TRBJ2-1	once	CASSAPGRYNEQFF	TGTGCCAGCAGCGCGCCCGGCCGATACAATGAGCAGTTCTTC
.	TRBV7-2	TRBJ2-6	.	CASSFLSKSGANVLTF	TGTGCCAGCAGCTTTCTTAGTAAATCTGGGGCCAACGTCCTGACTTTC
.	TRBV20-1	TRBJ2-7	many	CSAIETQGSSYEQYF	TGCAGTGCTATTGAAACTCAGGGGTCCTCCTACGAGCAGTACTTC
TRBD2	TRBV6-1	TRBJ2-4	.	CASSIQGGLAKNIQYF	TGTGCCAGCAGTATCCAGGGAGGGCTAGCCAAAAACATTCAGTACTTC
TRBD1	TRBV4-3	TRBJ2-7	.	CASSQGQGVNYEQYF	TGCGCCAGCAGCCAGGGACAGGGGGTTAACTACGAGCAGTACTTC
.	TRBV10-3	TRBJ2-3	many	CAISEGRGYSTDTQYF	TGTGCCATCAGTGAGGGCAGGGGCTACAGCACAGATACGCAGTATTTT
.	TRBV29-1	TRBJ2-6	.	CSVVWGHSGANVLTF	TGCAGCGTTGTATGGGGACACTCTGGGGCCAACGTCCTGACTTTC
.	TRBV5-1	TRBJ1-4	few	CASSSEPNEKLFF	TGCGCCAGCAGCTCTGAGCCTAATGAAAAACTGTTTTTT
TRBD1	TRBV10-3	TRBJ2-3	few	CAISEPGTATDTQYF	TGTGCCATCAGTGAACCGGGGACAGCCACAGATACGCAGTATTTT
.	TRBV9	TRBJ2-3	.	CASTPSDTDTQYF	TGTGCCAGCACCCCTTCGGACACAGATACGCAGTATTTT
.	TRBV2	TRBJ2-2	.	CAGTGATDNTGELFF	TGTGCCGGGACGGGGGCGACCGATAACACCGGGGAGCTGTTTTTT
TRBD1	TRBV7-9	TRBJ1-3	.	CASSLGGGPTRNTIYF	TGTGCCAGCAGCTTGGGAGGGGGCCCGACAAGAAACACCATATATTTT
.	TRBV5-1	TRBJ2-7	.	CASRALGYYEQYF	TGCGCCAGCAGAGCGTTAGGATACTACGAGCAGTACTTC
TRBD2	TRBV6-1	TRBJ2-1	.	CASTYGGSGGAINEQFF	TGTGCCAGCACCTATGGTGGGAGCGGGGGGGCCATAAATGAGCAGTTCTTC
TRBD1	TRBV30	TRBJ2-1	.	CAWEQGAGNEQFF	TGTGCCTGGGAACAGGGGGCTGGGAATGAGCAGTTCTTC
TRBD2	TRBV7-2	TRBJ2-3	many	CASSQAGGIVTQYF	TGTGCCAGCAGCCAAGCGGGAGGAATTGTTACGCAGTATTTT
.	TRBV5-1	TRBJ1-4	few	CASRMGGPNEKLFF	TGCGCCAGCAGAATGGGGGGGCCCAATGAAAAACTGTTTTTT
.	TRBV2	TRBJ1-2	few	CASSEAGVRHGYTF	TGTGCCAGCAGTGAAGCTGGGGTACGCCATGGCTACACCTTC
.	TRBV7-8	TRBJ2-5	many	CATSLRRFQETQYF	TGTGCTACCAGTCTACGGCGCTTCCAAGAGACCCAGTACTTC
TRBD2	TRBV10-3	TRBJ2-5	many	CAISPTSGGEETQYF	TGTGCCATCAGTCCGACTAGCGGGGGGGAAGAGACCCAGTACTTC
.	TRBV7-2	TRBJ1-3	few	CASSSDILSGNTIYF	TGTGCCAGCAGCTCGGACATCCTCTCTGGAAACACCATATATTTT
.	TRBV19	TRBJ1-5	.	CASSWTSAPQHF	TGTGCCAGTAGTTGGACGTCGGCGCCCCAGCATTTT
.	TRBV20-1	TRBJ1-2	few	CRSWGYYGYTF	TGCAGGAGTTGGGGGTACTATGGCTACACCTTC
TRBD1	TRBV7-6	TRBJ1-1	many	CASSSRTGGTEAFF	TGTGCCAGCAGCTCAAGGACAGGGGGCACTGAAGCTTTCTTT
.	TRBV12-3/TRBV12-4	TRBJ2-2	many	CASSATNTGELFF	TGTGCCAGCAGTGCCACGAACACCGGGGAGCTGTTTTTT
TRBD1	TRBV4-3	TRBJ2-7	.	CASSQDNRGPGEQYF	TGCGCCAGCAGCCAAGATAACAGGGGCCCGGGAGAGCAGTACTTC
TRBD2	TRBV6-2/TRBV6-3	TRBJ2-1	.	CASCSGIYNEQFF	TGTGCCAGCTGTAGCGGGATCTACAATGAGCAGTTCTTC
.	TRBV4-3	TRBJ2-1	many	CASTPGRGSYNEQFF	TGCGCCAGCACCCCTGGACGGGGGTCCTACAATGAGCAGTTCTTC
.	TRBV3-1	TRBJ1-5	.	CASSQSDTHQPQHF	TGTGCCAGCAGCCAATCCGACACCCATCAGCCCCAGCATTTT
.	TRBV7-2	TRBJ2-7	many	CASSLVGDGEQYF	TGTGCCAGCAGCTTAGTAGGGGACGGCGAGCAGTACTTC
TRBD2	TRBV6-2/TRBV6-3	TRBJ2-5	few	CASSLNPGLAQETQYF	TGTGCCAGCAGTTTGAATCCGGGACTAGCCCAAGAGACCCAGTACTTC
.	TRBV7-2	TRBJ1-1	.	CASSLVYGGTEAFF	TGTGCCAGCAGCTTAGTTTATGGGGGCACTGAAGCTTTCTTT
.	TRBV11-1	TRBJ1-4	.	CASSSGATAQGTNEKLFF	TGTGCCAGCAGCTCCGGGGCCACAGCCCAGGGCACTAATGAAAAACTGTTTTTT
.	TRBV5-1	TRBJ2-5	few	CASSWRPGMRGQETQYF	TGCGCCAGCAGCTGGAGGCCAGGGATGAGGGGCCAAGAGACCCAGTACTTC
TRBD2	TRBV7-2	TRBJ2-7	many	CASTGGGYEQYF	TGTGCCAGCACCGGCGGGGGCTACGAGCAGTACTTC
.	TRBV12-3/TRBV12-4	TRBJ2-2	many	CASSLTGPGELFF	TGTGCCAGCAGTTTGACTGGCCCCGGGGAGCTGTTTTTT
.	TRBV7-2	TRBJ2-7	many	CASSLLPGPAREQYF	TGTGCCAGCAGCTTACTTCCGGGACCTGCTCGGGAGCAGTACTTC
TRBD1	TRBV20-1	TRBJ1-1	few	CSASTNRQGIMNTEAFF	TGCAGTGCTAGCACTAACAGACAGGGGATCATGAACACTGAAGCTTTCTTT
.	TRBV7-8	TRBJ2-7	few	CASSLETGVVYEQYF	TGTGCCAGCAGCTTAGAAACGGGAGTAGTCTACGAGCAGTACTTC
TRBD2	TRBV14	TRBJ2-1	once	CACSHLAGGSYNEQFF	TGTGCCTGCAGCCATCTAGCGGGGGGCTCCTACAATGAGCAGTTCTTC
.	TRBV12-5	TRBJ2-2	few	CASGLGGGTGELFF	TGTGCTAGTGGTTTAGGGGGGGGCACCGGGGAGCTGTTTTTT
.	TRBV5-5	TRBJ2-2	.	CASSLWVQNTGELFF	TGTGCCAGCAGCTTGTGGGTACAGAACACCGGGGAGCTGTTTTTT
.	TRBV3-1	TRBJ2-2	.	CARWGGRRIIANTGELFF	TGTGCCCGCTGGGGGGGCAGGCGAATAATCGCGAACACCGGGGAGCTGTTTTTT
.	TRBV6-5	TRBJ2-7	many	CASSYGGHEQYF	TGTGCCAGCAGTTACGGTGGGCACGAGCAGTACTTC
.	TRBV28	TRBJ2-7	.	CASSTPGLEQYF	TGTGCCAGCTCGACTCCGGGGCTCGAGCAGTACTTC
TRBD2	TRBV5-6	TRBJ2-1	many	CASSLGGGGAFEQFF	TGTGCCAGCAGCTTGGGTGGCGGGGGGGCCTTTGAGCAGTTCTTC